The 20 T cell receptor beta chains presented below share a single source sample, sequenced in a study of cytomegalovirus exposure and HLA in healthy donors. The data were produced by immunoSEQ multiplex PCR, yet TCRdb's version contains in-frame clones alone and is incomplete. This table has more than 250,000 clones, 75% to 90% appearing once. Sequencing was carried out using PBMCs. Receptors originate from a woman aged 25 to 39 in good health and CMV-seropositive.

This chain links TRBV14 with TRBJ2-3, with 9 bases that match TRBD1. Germline trimming cut 4 bases from V and 5 bases from J; bases unmatched to any gene: 7. CDR1 and CDR2 from the germline V gene are SGHDN and FVKESK. The CDR3 totals 15 residues. This CDR3 reads CASSRTGGWGDTQYF. CDR3 bases: TGTGCCAGCAGCCGAACAGGGGGCTGGGGAGATACGCAGTATTTT.

This clone was detected a few times. The V call is TRBV5-1, the J call TRBJ2-7, with a weak D call TRBD1 (6 bases). Germline V CDR1 and CDR2: SGHRS, YFSETQ. The CDR3 loop spans 13 amino acids. Trimming cost V 0 bases and J 3 bases, with 7 bases left between them. This CDR3 reads CASSLVQGYEQYF. The CDR3 nucleotides are TGCGCCAGCAGCTTGGTACAGGGCTACGAGCAGTACTTC.

The V call is TRBV28, the J call TRBJ2-3; D is undetermined. The CDR3 spans 13 residues. V lost 5 bases to trimming and J lost 4 bases, with 10 bases between them. The germline gives CDR1 MDHEN, CDR2 SYDVKM. The CDR3 coding sequence is TGTGCCAGCAGTCTACATACCGCAGATACGCAGTATTTT. Translated, it gives CASSLHTADTQYF. Together with reference TRBV28 and TRBJ2-3, the CDR3 gives the full variable domain: DVKVTQSSRYLVKRTGEKVFLECVQDMDHENMFWYRQDPGLGLRLIYFSYDVKMKEKGDIPEGYSVSREKKERFSLILESASTNQTSMYLCASSLHTADTQYFGPGTRLTVL.

This clone was detected only a few times. This sequence joins TRBV7-9 and TRBJ2-7; D ambiguous. V was shortened by 4 bases and J by 3 bases, with 13 bases between the two germline ends. The V gene's germline CDR1 is SEHNR and CDR2 FQNEAQ (reference sequence). The CDR3 has 14 residues. The CDR3 DNA reads TGTGCCAGCAGCTCCCCGGGCCTGATCTACGAGCAGTACTTC. Protein product: CASSSPGLIYEQYF.

The sample holds one count of this clone. V and J are TRBV19 and TRBJ2-7; 7 positions agree with TRBD1. The CDR3 is 15 amino acids. Germline V CDR1 and CDR2: LNHDA, SQIVND (reference sequence). V shed 8 bases and J 3 bases; nucleotides not matched to a gene: 13. CDR3 sequence (DNA): TGTGCCAGTCGGACACGACAGGGCAGTGACTACGAGCAGTACTTC. This translates into CASRTRQGSDYEQYF.

The chain recombines TRBV7-3 with TRBJ2-6; 10 bases map to TRBD1. The germline V gene encodes CDR1 SGHTA and CDR2 FQGTGA. This CDR3 region has 16 residues. Trimming took 8 bases from V and 0 from J; bases not matched to a gene: 4. This chain's CDR3 is CASGRQGASGANVLTF. The CDR3 DNA sequence: TGTGCCAGCGGGAGACAGGGGGCCTCTGGGGCCAACGTCCTGACTTTC.

V and J are TRBV16 and TRBJ2-1, with a possible D match to TRBD1 (6 bases). The germline gives CDR1 KGHSY, CDR2 FQNENV. Trimming shortened V by 0 bases and J by 7 bases, and 16 bases separated the two germline ends. The CDR3 runs to 16 residues. CDR3 amino acids: CASSQSGQLRDNEQFF. CDR3 nucleotides: TGTGCCAGCAGCCAATCCGGACAGCTTAGGGATAATGAGCAGTTCTTC.

There are a few counts of this clone. Other DNA sequences in this sample translate to the same CDR3. CDR3: CASSQNRGYEQYF. CDR3 bases: TGTGCCAGCAGCCAGAACAGGGGTTACGAGCAGTACTTC. This rearrangement joins TRBV4-2 to TRBJ2-7; TRBD1 matches at 7 bases. Per the germline V gene, CDR1 is LGHNA and CDR2 is YNFKEQ. V trimming: 3 bases; J trimming: 4 bases; junction bases outside the gene matches: 3. The CDR3 length is 13 residues.

This sequence joins TRBV27 and TRBJ2-5; TRBD2 is a possible D gene (6 bases). Between the trimmed V and J ends, which lost 6 bases and 5 bases, there was a span of 13 bases. Germline V gene sequence: CDR1 MNHEY, CDR2 SMNVEV (reference sequence). The CDR3 is 13 residues long. The CDR3 DNA is TGTGCCAGCAGGGGCGGGGCTAGGGAGACCCAGTACTTC. As protein: CASRGGARETQYF.

The J gene is TRBJ2-5, the V gene TRBV5-4, with TRBD2 matching over 9 bases. This CDR3 spans 15 amino acids. Trimming cost V 1 base and J 2 bases; bases outside gene matches: 3. From germline, CDR1 is SGHNT and CDR2 YYREEE (reference sequence). The CDR3 sequence is CASSLKTSGQETQYF. As DNA, the CDR3 is TGTGCCAGCAGCTTGAAGACTAGCGGACAAGAGACCCAGTACTTC.

The V and J genes are TRBV11-2 and TRBJ1-6; possible D gene TRBD1, 5 bases. This CDR3 spans 15 amino acids. The germline gives CDR1 SGHAT, CDR2 FQNNGV. Trimming took off 2 bases at V and 4 bases at J, with 9 bases between the two ends. The CDR3: CASSLRGQYNSPLHF. The CDR3, as DNA: TGTGCCAGCAGCTTAAGGGGTCAGTATAATTCACCCCTCCACTTT.

The J gene is TRBJ2-7, the V gene TRBV2; D gene uncertain. Germline CDR1 and CDR2: SNHLY and FYNNEI. CDR3 size: 14 residues. V was trimmed by 4 bases and J by 0 bases, leaving 10 bases between them. CDR3 amino acids: CASSAAGNSYEQYF. CDR3 bases: TGTGCCAGCAGTGCTGCTGGGAACTCCTACGAGCAGTACTTC.

The chain employs TRBV7-9 and TRBJ2-5; D is undetermined. The CDR3 totals 14 residues. Trimming pared 4 bases from V and 2 bases from J, leaving 11 bases between. The germline V gene encodes CDR1 SEHNR and CDR2 FQNEAQ (reference sequence). The DNA of the CDR3 is TGTGCCAGCAGCTACCCGCGGCAGCAAGAGACCCAGTACTTC. Amino acids: CASSYPRQQETQYF.

The rearrangement uses TRBV6-4 and TRBJ2-3; D is possibly TRBD1 (6 bases). Trimming removed 4 bases at V and 1 base at J, with 9 bases between. The CDR3 has 14 amino acids. CDR1 MRHNA and CDR2 SNTAGT come from the germline V gene. The CDR3 loop reads CASSAAGGTDTQYF. CDR3 nucleotide sequence: TGTGCCAGCAGTGCCGCAGGGGGCACAGATACGCAGTATTTT.

The rearrangement links TRBV14 to TRBJ2-2; D perhaps matches TRBD2 (5 bases). The CDR3 totals 17 residues. Germline CDR1 is SGHDN and CDR2 is FVKESK. The V and J ends lost 0 bases and 2 bases respectively, with 13 bases between them. The DNA of the CDR3 is TGTGCCAGCAGCCAAGATGGGAGAATATCCAACACCGGGGAGCTGTTTTTT. This gives the protein CASSQDGRISNTGELFF.

The V and J genes are TRBV2 and TRBJ1-1; D unclear. The length of the CDR3 is 13 residues. The V end lost 4 bases, the J end lost 7 bases, and 13 bases lay between the germline ends. From germline, CDR1 is SNHLY and CDR2 FYNNEI. In DNA, the CDR3 is TGTGCCAGCAGTGTCAGGTCAGAAGATGAAGCTTTCTTT. This codes for CASSVRSEDEAFF.

The J gene is TRBJ2-3, the V gene TRBV6-1, with 8 bases identical to TRBD1. Unmatched junction bases numbered 3, after V lost 0 bases and J lost 1 base. The CDR3 has 16 amino acids. Germline CDR1 MNHNS, CDR2 SASEGT. The CDR3 DNA sequence: TGTGCCAGCAGTGAAGCGGAGACAGGGGGCACAGATACGCAGTATTTT. Translation: CASSEAETGGTDTQYF.

The chain combines TRBV7-6 with TRBJ2-2; TRBD2 matches 11 bases. The CDR3 is 21 residues long. The V segment lost 3 bases and the J segment 4 bases; nucleotides outside the gene matches: 19. The V gene's germline CDR1 is SGHVS and CDR2 FNYEAQ. CDR3 bases: TGTGCCAGCAGCTTTTCCCGGATAGCGGGAGGGCCCTCTTCAGGCACCGGGGAGCTGTTTTTT. Translated, it gives CASSFSRIAGGPSSGTGELFF.

The chain carries TRBV30 and TRBJ2-5, with D perhaps given as TRBD1 or TRBD2 (5 bases each). Germline values: CDR1 GTSNPN, CDR2 SVGIG (reference sequence). This CDR3 is built from 13 residues. V shed 2 bases and J shed 1 base, with 8 bases lying between them. The DNA for the CDR3 is TGTGCCTGGAGTCCGGGACCCCAAGAGACCCAGTACTTC. Translating gives CAWSPGPQETQYF.

The rearrangement joins TRBV7-3 to TRBJ1-2; weak D call: TRBD1 (5 bases). CDR3 length equals 15 residues. Germline V gene data show CDR1 as SGHTA and CDR2 as FQGTGA. Trimming stripped 5 bases from V and 2 bases from J, with 15 bases between. The CDR3 spells CASSPRDSDNYGYTF. As DNA, the CDR3 is TGTGCCAGCAGCCCCCGGGACTCAGACAACTATGGCTACACCTTC.